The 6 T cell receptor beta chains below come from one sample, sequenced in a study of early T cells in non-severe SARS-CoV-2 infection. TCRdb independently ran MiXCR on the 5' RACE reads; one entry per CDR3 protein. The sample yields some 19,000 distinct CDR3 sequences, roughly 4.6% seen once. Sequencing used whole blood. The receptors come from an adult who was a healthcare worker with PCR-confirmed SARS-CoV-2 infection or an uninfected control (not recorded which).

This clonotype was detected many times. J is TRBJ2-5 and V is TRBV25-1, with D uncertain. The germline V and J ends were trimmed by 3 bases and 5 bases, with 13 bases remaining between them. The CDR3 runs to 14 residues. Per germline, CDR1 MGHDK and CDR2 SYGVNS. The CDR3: CASSDSWGRETQYF. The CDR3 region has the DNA TGTGCCAGCAGTGATAGCTGGGGAAGGGAGACCCAGTACTTC.

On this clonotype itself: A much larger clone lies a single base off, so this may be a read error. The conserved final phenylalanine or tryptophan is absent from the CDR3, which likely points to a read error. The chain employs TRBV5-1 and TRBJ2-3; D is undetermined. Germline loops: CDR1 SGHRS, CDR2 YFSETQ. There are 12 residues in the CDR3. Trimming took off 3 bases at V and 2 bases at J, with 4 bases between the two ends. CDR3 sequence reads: CASSSDTDTQYS. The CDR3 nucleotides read TGCGCCAGCAGCTCGGACACAGATACGCAGTATTCT.

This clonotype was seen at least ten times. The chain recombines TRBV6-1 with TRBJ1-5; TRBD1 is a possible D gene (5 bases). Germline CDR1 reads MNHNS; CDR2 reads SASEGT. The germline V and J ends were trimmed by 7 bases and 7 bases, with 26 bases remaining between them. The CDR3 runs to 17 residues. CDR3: CASIYAGGSLRLQPQHF. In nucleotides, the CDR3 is TGTGCCAGCATTTATGCGGGGGGTAGCCTCAGATTACAGCCCCAGCATTTT.

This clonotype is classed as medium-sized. The chain's CDR3 is CASRTTGGNSPLHF. The DNA for the CDR3 is TGTGCCAGCAGAACGACAGGGGGTAATTCACCCCTCCACTTT. The rearrangement uses TRBV6-5 and TRBJ1-6; 9 bases fit TRBD1. Germline CDR1 MNHEY, CDR2 SVGAGI. CDR3 length: 14 residues. The ends lost 6 bases at V and 6 bases at J; junction bases unmatched: 3.

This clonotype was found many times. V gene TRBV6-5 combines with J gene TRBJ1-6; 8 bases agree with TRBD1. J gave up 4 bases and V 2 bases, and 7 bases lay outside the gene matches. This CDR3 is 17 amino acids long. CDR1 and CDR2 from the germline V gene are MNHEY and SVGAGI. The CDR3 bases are TGTGCCAGCAGTTACAACCCCGGGACAGGATATAATTCACCCCTCCACTTT. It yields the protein CASSYNPGTGYNSPLHF.

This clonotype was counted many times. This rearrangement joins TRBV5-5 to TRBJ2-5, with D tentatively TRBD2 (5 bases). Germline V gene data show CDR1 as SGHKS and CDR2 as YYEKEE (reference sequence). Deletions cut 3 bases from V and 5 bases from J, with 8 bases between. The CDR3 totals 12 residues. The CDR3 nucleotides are TGTGCCAGCAGCTGGGAGACCGAGACCCAGTACTTC. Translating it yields CASSWETETQYF.